The 28 T cell receptor beta chains below were found in one sample sequenced in a study of blood T cell repertoires in COVID-19. The method was immunoSEQ multiplex PCR; TCRdb's version includes in-frame clones alone and lacks a portion of them. Of about 280,000 clones listed, roughly 85% are singletons. The sequenced material came from PBMCs or T cells enriched from blood (not recorded which). The receptor source for this set is a woman in her fifties or sixties who had recovered from COVID-19.

This sequence joins TRBV5-1 and TRBJ2-7, with D hard to call. Germline V gives CDR1 SGHRS, CDR2 YFSETQ. CDR3 length: 13 residues. V dropped 0 bases and J dropped 2 bases, with 6 bases sitting between them. The CDR3, as DNA: TGCGCCAGCAGCTTGGAACAGCCCTACGAGCAGTACTTC. This gives the protein CASSLEQPYEQYF.

This clone has a single count. The chain joins TRBV3-1 (or the pseudogene TRBV3-2) to TRBJ2-1; no definite D call. V lost 1 base to trimming and J lost 9 bases, with 7 bases between them. Per germline, CDR1 LGHDT and CDR2 YNNKEL (reference sequence). CDR3 length equals 12 residues. CDR3 sequence reads: CASSQVTREQFF. CDR3 sequence (DNA): TGTGCCAGCAGCCAAGTGACTCGTGAGCAGTTCTTC.

This clone was counted once. The chain uses TRBV27 and TRBJ1-2; possibly TRBD1 for D (5 bases). V was shortened by 5 bases and J by 7 bases, with 14 bases between the two germline ends. From germline, CDR1 is MNHEY and CDR2 SMNVEV (reference sequence). The CDR3 loop spans 13 amino acids. The CDR3 sequence is CASSRAPGSGYTF. In DNA, the CDR3 is TGTGCCAGCAGTCGTGCCCCAGGGTCTGGCTACACCTTC.

The V and J genes are TRBV29-1 and TRBJ1-3; possible D gene TRBD1, 6 bases. Germline loops: CDR1 SQVTM, CDR2 ANQGSEA. The CDR3 covers 13 residues. V lost 6 bases and J lost 0, with 9 bases in between. CDR3 coding DNA: TGCAGCGTCGGACAGAGCTCTGGAAACACCATATATTTT. It encodes CSVGQSSGNTIYF.

V gene TRBV7-8 combines with J gene TRBJ2-5; 7 bases agree with TRBD1. The CDR3 totals 14 residues. V lost 3 bases, J lost 1 base, and 2 bases stayed unmatched. Germline V CDR1 and CDR2: SGHVS, FQNEAQ. The CDR3 nucleotides are TGTGCCAGCAGCTTGACAGGGCTCCAAGAGACCCAGTACTTC. Translation: CASSLTGLQETQYF.

The V and J genes are TRBV28 and TRBJ1-4; D is possibly TRBD1 (5 bases). The CDR3 length is 13 residues. CDR1 and CDR2 (germline): MDHEN, SYDVKM. Trimming stripped 3 bases from V and 5 bases from J, with 7 bases between. CDR3 amino acids: CASSFRVNEKLFF. CDR3 nucleotides: TGTGCCAGCAGTTTCAGGGTCAATGAAAAACTGTTTTTT.

The V gene is TRBV5-4, the J gene TRBJ2-5, with 11 bases aligning to TRBD1. The V segment lost 2 bases and the J segment 2 bases; nucleotides outside the gene matches: 2. The CDR3 length is 15 residues. Germline CDR1 and CDR2: SGHNT and YYREEE (reference sequence). CDR3 coding DNA: TGTGCCAGCAGCTTATGGGACAGGGGGCAAGAGACCCAGTACTTC. It is translated as CASSLWDRGQETQYF. Complete variable domain (other parts from reference TRBV5-4 and TRBJ2-5): ETGVTQSPTHLIKTRGQQVTLRCSSQSGHNTVSWYQQALGQGPQFIFQYYREEENGRGNFPPRFSGLQFPNYSSELNVNALELDDSALYLCASSLWDRGQETQYFGPGTRLLVL.

The rearrangement joins TRBV15 to TRBJ1-3; D is perhaps TRBD1 (5 bases). Germline CDR1 reads LNHNV; CDR2 reads YYDKDF (reference sequence). This CDR3 contains 14 residues. Trimming left V 1 base short and J 4 bases short, with 8 bases between. For the CDR3, the DNA is TGTGCCACCAGCAGAGTAGGGGAAGGAAACACCATATATTTT. This translates into CATSRVGEGNTIYF.

The CDR3 bases are TGTGCCAGCAGCTTACGGGACACGGCCCTACCAGATACGCAGTATTTT. It translates to CASSLRDTALPDTQYF. The gene calls are TRBV7-2 and TRBJ2-3, with D tentatively TRBD1 (6 bases). There are 16 residues in the CDR3. Trimming removed 2 bases from V and 4 bases from J, with 16 bases in between. Per the germline V gene, CDR1 is SGHTA and CDR2 is FQGNSA. Looking up the rest from reference TRBV7-2 and TRBJ2-3 gives the full variable domain: GAGVSQSPSNKVTEKGKDVELRCDPISGHTALYWYRQSLGQGLEFLIYFQGNSAPDKSGLPSDRFSAERTGGSVSTLTIQRTQQEDSAVYLCASSLRDTALPDTQYFGPGTRLTVL.

This sequence joins TRBV7-3 and TRBJ2-1, with D uncertain. From germline, CDR1 is SGHTA and CDR2 FQGTGA. CDR3 size: 17 residues. V lost 0 bases and J lost 0, with 12 bases in between. CDR3 region: CASSLTAGSSSYNEQFF. The CDR3 DNA reads as TGTGCCAGCAGCTTAACTGCCGGCTCTAGCTCCTACAATGAGCAGTTCTTC.

The chain combines TRBV5-5 with TRBJ1-1; D not resolved. Trimming took 3 bases from V and 4 from J, leaving 4 bases between them. This CDR3 is 11 amino acids long. Germline-derived CDR1 and CDR2 are SGHKS and YYEKEE (reference sequence). Written as DNA, the CDR3 is TGTGCCAGCAGCTGGAGCACTGAAGCTTTCTTT. Its translation: CASSWSTEAFF.

This chain joins TRBV7-2 and TRBJ1-2; no clear D gene. There are 13 residues in the CDR3. Between the trimmed V and J ends, which lost 5 bases and 3 bases, there was a span of 10 bases. The germline CDR1 and CDR2 sequences are SGHTA and FQGNSA. CDR3 in DNA: TGTGCCAGCAGCCTGACTACAGACTATGGCTACACCTTC. Encoded protein: CASSLTTDYGYTF.

The rearrangement uses TRBV2 and TRBJ2-3; perhaps TRBD1 as D (5 bases). This CDR3 comprises 12 residues. Deletions cut 8 bases from V and 11 bases from J, with 17 bases between. The germline V gene has CDR1 SNHLY and CDR2 FYNNEI. Here the CDR3 DNA reads TGTGCCAGCTTTCCCCTCAGGGTGGGGCAGTATTTT. This encodes CASFPLRVGQYF.

The V gene is TRBV7-8, the J gene TRBJ1-5; 8 bases match TRBD1. J was trimmed by 0 bases and V by 5 bases; bases with no gene match: 6. Germline values: CDR1 SGHVS, CDR2 FQNEAQ. This CDR3 has 16 amino acids. The CDR3 DNA follows: TGTGCCAGCAGCCCGACAGGGGCAAGTAGCAATCAGCCCCAGCATTTT. Translation gives CASSPTGASSNQPQHF.

This CDR3 reads CASSQEGLFGNTIYF. CDR3 sequence (DNA): TGTGCCAGCAGCCAAGAGGGACTCTTTGGAAACACCATATATTTT. The V call is TRBV7-9, the J call TRBJ1-3; D may be TRBD1 (5 bases). V shed 5 bases and J shed 3 bases, with 14 bases lying between them. CDR1 is SEHNR, CDR2 FQNEAQ, per germline (reference sequence). The CDR3 sequence is 15 residues long.

V usage is TRBV27 and J usage is TRBJ1-4; 7 bases align to TRBD1. Per germline, CDR1 MNHEY and CDR2 SMNVEV (reference sequence). The V gene end was trimmed by 4 bases and the J gene end by 10 bases; junction bases not matched to a gene: 18. The CDR3 loop spans 17 amino acids. The CDR3 region is CASSSIWGDSTWGKLFF. DNA of the CDR3: TGTGCCAGCAGTTCTATTTGGGGGGACAGCACCTGGGGAAAACTGTTTTTT.

This clone was seen more than once but under ten times. The V call is TRBV3-1 (or the pseudogene TRBV3-2), the J call TRBJ1-2; D unresolved. V lost 4 bases and J lost 7, with 19 bases in between. The CDR3 length is 15 residues. Germline V lookup: CDR1 LGHDT, CDR2 YNNKEL (reference sequence). DNA for the CDR3: TGTGCCAGCAGCCTCACGGAGGCACCTAGGGTTGGCTACACCTTC. This sequence encodes CASSLTEAPRVGYTF.

The rearrangement joins TRBV23-1 to TRBJ2-1; possibly TRBD1 for D (6 bases). TRBV23-1 qualifies as an ORF whose function is uncertain. The CDR3 totals 16 residues. The ends were cut back, 0 bases at V and 5 bases at J, with 14 bases in the middle. The CDR3 coding sequence is TGCGCCAGCAGTCAATCAGGGGGACACGTTGACAATGAGCAGTTCTTC. It encodes CASSQSGGHVDNEQFF.

The J gene is TRBJ2-7, the V gene TRBV4-2, with 8 nucleotides matching TRBD2. This CDR3 spans 15 amino acids. CDR1 is LGHNA and CDR2 is YNFKEQ in the germline V gene. With 3 bases clipped from V and 3 bases from J, the junction kept 7 bases outside the gene matches. The CDR3 loop reads CASSHTGTRVYEQYF. CDR3 nucleotides: TGTGCCAGCAGCCACACCGGGACTAGAGTCTACGAGCAGTACTTC.

This sequence joins TRBV28 and TRBJ1-4, with D hard to call. V gave up 5 bases and J gave up 5 bases, with 9 bases separating them. This CDR3 spans 13 amino acids. Germline-derived CDR1 and CDR2 are MDHEN and SYDVKM. In DNA form, the CDR3 reads TGTGCCAGCAGTGTCCTCCTAAATGAAAAACTGTTTTTT. This gives the protein CASSVLLNEKLFF.

The V call is TRBV7-2, the J call TRBJ1-2; TRBD1 is a possible D gene (5 bases). The CDR3 is made up of 16 amino acids. Germline CDR1 is SGHTA and CDR2 is FQGNSA. V lost 1 base to trimming and J lost 4 bases, with 16 bases between them. The CDR3 region has the DNA TGTGCCAGCAGCTTAGGGGAGGGGCAGGGATTCTATGGCTACACCTTC. Its translation is CASSLGEGQGFYGYTF.

The chain couples TRBV7-6 to TRBJ2-7; 7 bases fit TRBD2. The junction had 13 bases not matched to a gene; V was cut back by 3 bases and J by 8 bases. The germline gives CDR1 SGHVS, CDR2 FNYEAQ. The CDR3 is made up of 15 amino acids. The CDR3 region is CASSFSVGLSNKQYF. CDR3 coding DNA: TGTGCCAGCAGCTTTTCCGTGGGACTATCTAACAAGCAGTACTTC.

The chain links TRBV4-2 to TRBJ2-7; D is perhaps TRBD2 (5 bases). Germline CDR1 reads LGHNA; CDR2 reads YNFKEQ. This CDR3 has 15 amino acids. Trimming took off 1 base at V and 8 bases at J, with 18 bases between the two ends. CDR3: CASSQAVEAVSQQYF. DNA of the CDR3: TGTGCCAGCAGCCAAGCGGTGGAGGCAGTTAGTCAGCAGTACTTC.

The rearrangement links TRBV4-1 to TRBJ2-5; D might be TRBD1 (6 bases). V lost 3 bases and J lost 5, with 10 bases in between. The CDR3 loop spans 13 amino acids. Germline V CDR1 and CDR2: MGHRA, YSYEKL. The CDR3 loop is CASSHNRVETQYF. For the CDR3, the DNA is TGCGCCAGCAGCCACAACAGGGTCGAGACCCAGTACTTC.

The chain links TRBV6-5 to TRBJ2-1; D unresolved. This CDR3 has 12 amino acids. Trimming took 7 bases from V and 6 from J, leaving 10 bases between them. CDR1 and CDR2 from the germline V gene are MNHEY and SVGAGI. The CDR3 here is CASKVASNEQFF. Written as DNA, the CDR3 is TGTGCCAGCAAGGTAGCCAGCAATGAGCAGTTCTTC.

The rearrangement uses TRBV6-6 and TRBJ2-1; maybe TRBD2 (6 bases). Trimming left V 5 bases short and J 9 bases short, with 17 bases between. The CDR3 runs 14 residues. In germline, CDR1 is MNHNY, CDR2 SVGAGI (reference sequence). Here the CDR3 DNA reads TGTGCCAGCAGTGACAATAACGGGGGTGGTGAGCAGTTCTTC. Encoded protein: CASSDNNGGGEQFF.

CDR3 protein: CASSLTQQGSYGYTF. The CDR3 DNA is TGTGCCAGCAGCCTAACTCAACAGGGATCCTATGGCTACACCTTC. This chain connects TRBV14 to TRBJ1-2, with D tentatively TRBD1 (6 bases). The V end was cut by 4 bases, the J end by 4 bases, with 16 bases between. CDR1 and CDR2 from the germline V gene are SGHDN and FVKESK. CDR3 size: 15 residues. The full variable domain, completed using reference TRBV14 and TRBJ1-2, is EAGVTQFPSHSVIEKGQTVTLRCDPISGHDNLYWYRRVMGKEIKFLLHFVKESKQDESGMPNNRFLAERTGGTYSTLKVQPAELEDSGVYFCASSLTQQGSYGYTFGSGTRLTVV.

The chain couples TRBV2 to TRBJ1-5; TRBD1 matches at 8 bases. This CDR3 has 14 amino acids. V trimming: 6 bases; J trimming: 5 bases; junction bases outside the gene matches: 6. CDR1 is SNHLY, CDR2 FYNNEI, per germline. CDR3 sequence (DNA): TGTGCCAGCAGAGCCACAGGGGGTTATCAGCCCCAGCATTTT. This encodes CASRATGGYQPQHF. The full variable domain, in which reference TRBV2 and TRBJ1-5 provide the parts outside the CDR3, is EPEVTQTPSHQVTQMGQEVILRCVPISNHLYFYWYRQILGQKVEFLVSFYNNEISEKSEIFDDQFSVERPDGSNFTLKIRSTKLEDSAMYFCASRATGGYQPQHFGDGTRLSIL.